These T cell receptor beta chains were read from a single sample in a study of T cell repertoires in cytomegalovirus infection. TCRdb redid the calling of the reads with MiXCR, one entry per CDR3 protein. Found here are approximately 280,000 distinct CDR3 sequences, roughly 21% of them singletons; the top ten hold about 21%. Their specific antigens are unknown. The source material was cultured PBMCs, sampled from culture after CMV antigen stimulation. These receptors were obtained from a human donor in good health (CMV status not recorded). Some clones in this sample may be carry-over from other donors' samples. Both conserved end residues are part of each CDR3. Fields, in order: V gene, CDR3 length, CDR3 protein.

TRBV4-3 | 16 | CASSPGTGLPYNEQFF
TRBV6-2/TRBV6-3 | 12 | CASSLFRAKAFF
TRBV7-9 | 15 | CASSSLAGAFGEQFF
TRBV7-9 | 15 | CASSPRDSTVGKAFF
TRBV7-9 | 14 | CASSLLASRDTQYF
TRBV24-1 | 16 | CATSDPTSGAYNEQFF
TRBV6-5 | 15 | CASSYSIQGHTEAFF
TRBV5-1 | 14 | CASSVRQGKETQYF
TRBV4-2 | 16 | CASSQETSGSPDTQYF
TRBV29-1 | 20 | CSVEDPAGGKRLSSYNEQFF
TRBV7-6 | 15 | CASSSVLASTDTQYF
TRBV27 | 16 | CASSSIAGSPYNEQFF
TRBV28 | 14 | CASSFRGYNQPQHF
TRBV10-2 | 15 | CASISGKTHADTQYF
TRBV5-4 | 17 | CASSPIRTRLGTDTQYF
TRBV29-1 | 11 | CSGRQAGEQYF
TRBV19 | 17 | CASSPDRVVSGYNEQFF
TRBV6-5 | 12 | CASSRRWNEQFF
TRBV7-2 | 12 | CASSLADRDYTF
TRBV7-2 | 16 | CASSLVNGLGENIQYF
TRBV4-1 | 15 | CASSQAGTGDGELFF
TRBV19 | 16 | CASSRGRGPNTGELFF
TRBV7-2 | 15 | CASTGQGMGRNTIYF
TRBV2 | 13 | CASRSEVNQPQHF
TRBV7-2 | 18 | CASSLAVSSGALYNEQFF
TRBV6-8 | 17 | CASSYFGLAGGQNEQFF
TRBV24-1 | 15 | CATSAIARGYNEQFF
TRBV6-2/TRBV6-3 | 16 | CASRQTSGSGYNEQFF
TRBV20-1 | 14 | CSARARQNSYEQYF
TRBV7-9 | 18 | CASSPDGTSGRLYNEQFF
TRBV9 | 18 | CASSVGLGTSGAFHTQYF
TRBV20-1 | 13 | CSATTDLPGELFF
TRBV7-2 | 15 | CASSTQGVGLETQYF
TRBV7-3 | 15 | CASSKDRDAMNEQFF
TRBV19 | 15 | CASSSSSGNHNEQFF
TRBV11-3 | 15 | CASTLAGGPPNEQFF
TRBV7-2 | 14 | CASSFAGQGQPQHF
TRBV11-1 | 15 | CASSSALGDPYEQYF
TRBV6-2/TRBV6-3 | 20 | CASSYSMERLAGRTTYEQYF
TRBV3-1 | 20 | CASSQEWGRRRGRVTGELFF
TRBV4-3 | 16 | CASSQDSLAGGGTQYF
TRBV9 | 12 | CASSVVGETQYF
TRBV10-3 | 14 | CAIRAADTNNEQFF
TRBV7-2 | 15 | CASSLGRGRGDTQYF
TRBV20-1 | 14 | CSARPSLAKNIQYF